Listed below are T cell receptor beta chains from one sample, sequenced in a study of T cells generated in artificial thymic organoids. TCRdb re-derived calls from the 5' RACE reads in MiXCR, one entry per CDR3 protein. The table includes around 8,500 distinct CDR3 sequences, about 16% detected once. Source material: naive CD8+ T cells from the thymus. All receptors derive from a human donor who gave cord blood stem cells for thymic organoid culture, a cardiac surgery patient who gave postnatal thymus, or a blood donor (not recorded which). Both conserved end residues are part of each CDR3. The D gene is left open where the match is weak. Only some rows state a clone size, as once, few, many or a class for expanded clones.

NA	TRBV12-3/TRBV12-4	medium-sized	TRBJ2-7	TGTGCCAGCAGTTTTAGTCCCTACGAGCAGTACTTC	CASSFSPYEQYF
NA	TRBV6-2/TRBV6-3	medium-sized	TRBJ2-1	TGTGCCAGCAGCATAGACAGGTTCGGCTCCTACAATGAGCAGTTCTTC	CASSIDRFGSYNEQFF
NA	TRBV12-3/TRBV12-4	few	TRBJ1-2	TGTGCCAGCAGTCCGGGAGGCGACTATGGCTACACCTTC	CASSPGGDYGYTF
TRBD1	TRBV7-2	NA	TRBJ2-6	TGTGCCAGCAGCCCCAAGACAGGGGCGAACTCTGGGGCCAACGTCCTGACTTTC	CASSPKTGANSGANVLTF
NA	TRBV20-1	few	TRBJ1-1	TGCAGTGCTATCCAATGGGATTTTACCGAAGCTTTCTTT	CSAIQWDFTEAFF
NA	TRBV19	few	TRBJ2-5	TGTGCCAGTAGCCAGGGGTTGGAAGAGACCCAGTACTTC	CASSQGLEETQYF
TRBD1	TRBV19	medium-sized	TRBJ2-1	TGTGCCAGTAGTTCCACCTTCCGGGACAGGGGCAATGAGCAGTTCTTC	CASSSTFRDRGNEQFF
TRBD2	TRBV9	NA	TRBJ2-3	TGTGCCAGCAGCGCCCCCCGGGGGGGCGGCACAGATACGCAGTATTTT	CASSAPRGGGTDTQYF
TRBD1	TRBV11-2	medium-sized	TRBJ2-5	TGTGCCAGCAGCTTAGGGGACAGGGGGCTAGAGACCCAGTACTTC	CASSLGDRGLETQYF
TRBD1	TRBV19	NA	TRBJ2-3	TGTGCCAGTAGAACCGGGACAGGTCTCCAGAATACGCAGTATTTT	CASRTGTGLQNTQYF
NA	TRBV27	few	TRBJ2-5	TGTGCCAGCAGTCCGGACAGCCCCCAAGAGACCCAGTACTTC	CASSPDSPQETQYF
NA	TRBV7-3	medium-sized	TRBJ2-3	TGTGCCAGCAGCTTCAGCGGGACGCAGTATTTT	CASSFSGTQYF
NA	TRBV6-5	NA	TRBJ2-7	TGTGTCAGCACCTATCCTCCAGGGTCTCTGTACTTC	CVSTYPPGSLYF
NA	TRBV28	medium-sized	TRBJ2-5	TGTGCCAGCAGTCGTCAAGAGACCCAGTACTTC	CASSRQETQYF
NA	TRBV10-3	few	TRBJ2-5	TGTGCCGCCGGCAGGGGAGGGATGGAGACCCAGTACTTC	CAAGRGGMETQYF
NA	TRBV5-5	medium-sized	TRBJ2-1	TGTGCCAGCAGCTCCACCCCCCGGGATGAGCAGTTCTTC	CASSSTPRDEQFF
NA	TRBV30	few	TRBJ1-1	TGTGCCTGGAGTGCGGATAGTCGGGACGTAGCTTTCTTT	CAWSADSRDVAFF
TRBD1	TRBV12-3/TRBV12-4	few	TRBJ1-1	TGTGCCAGCAGTCCCCCGGACAGGGGGTACACTGAAGCTTTCTTT	CASSPPDRGYTEAFF
NA	TRBV13	medium-sized	TRBJ2-7	TGTGCCAGCGGAGTCGCCCTTTTCGACGAGCAGTACTTC	CASGVALFDEQYF
NA	TRBV6-1	medium-sized	TRBJ2-1	TGTGCCAGCTATGGGCCGGCTGAGCAGTTCTTC	CASYGPAEQFF